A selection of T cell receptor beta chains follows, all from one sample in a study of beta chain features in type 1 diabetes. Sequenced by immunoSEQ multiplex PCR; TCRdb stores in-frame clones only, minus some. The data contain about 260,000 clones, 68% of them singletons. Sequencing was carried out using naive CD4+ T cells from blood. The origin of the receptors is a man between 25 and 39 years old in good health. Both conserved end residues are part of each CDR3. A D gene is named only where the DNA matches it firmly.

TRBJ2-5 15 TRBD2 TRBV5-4 CASMRTSGSGETQYF
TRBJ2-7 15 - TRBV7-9 CASSPDWGTVHEQYF
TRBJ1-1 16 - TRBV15 CATSISPPLGDTEAFF
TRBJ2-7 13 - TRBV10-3 CAIRDTTTYEQYF
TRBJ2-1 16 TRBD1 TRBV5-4 CASSGTGLSSYNEQFF
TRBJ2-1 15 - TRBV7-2 CASSLVGPSYNEQFF
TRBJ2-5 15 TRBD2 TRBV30 CAWSAETSPRETQYF
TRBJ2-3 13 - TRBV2 CASSDGGTDTQYF
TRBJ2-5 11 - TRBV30 CAWRGQETQYF
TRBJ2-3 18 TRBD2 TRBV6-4 CASSDRPGLAGSTDTQYF
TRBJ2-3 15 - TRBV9 CASAPPGVSADTQYF
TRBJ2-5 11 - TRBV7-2 CASSAQETQYF
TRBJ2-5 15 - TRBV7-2 CASSLERRPQETQYF
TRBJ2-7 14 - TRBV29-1 CSVIASGVLYEQYF
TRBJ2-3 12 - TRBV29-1 CSVESASDTQYF
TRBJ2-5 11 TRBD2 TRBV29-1 CSVLAGETQYF
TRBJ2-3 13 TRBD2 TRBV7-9 CASSSPGRDTQYF
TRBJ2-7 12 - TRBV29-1 CSVGQPSYEQYF
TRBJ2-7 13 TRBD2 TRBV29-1 CSSRRLAGGEQYF
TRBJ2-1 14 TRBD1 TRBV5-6 CASSWGQSYNEQFF
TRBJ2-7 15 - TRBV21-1 CASTAANPADHEQYF
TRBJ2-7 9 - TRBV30 CASIIGQYF
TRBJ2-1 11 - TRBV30 CAWSRYNEQFF
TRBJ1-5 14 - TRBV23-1 CASSPDGYNQPQHF
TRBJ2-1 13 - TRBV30 CAWQRGTYNEQFF
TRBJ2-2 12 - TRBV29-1 CSVRYLTGELFF
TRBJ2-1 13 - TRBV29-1 CSVDRDSYNEQFF
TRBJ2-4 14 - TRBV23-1 CASRSPVVKNIQYF
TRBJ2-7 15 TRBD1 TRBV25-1 CASSEGQAPSYEQYF